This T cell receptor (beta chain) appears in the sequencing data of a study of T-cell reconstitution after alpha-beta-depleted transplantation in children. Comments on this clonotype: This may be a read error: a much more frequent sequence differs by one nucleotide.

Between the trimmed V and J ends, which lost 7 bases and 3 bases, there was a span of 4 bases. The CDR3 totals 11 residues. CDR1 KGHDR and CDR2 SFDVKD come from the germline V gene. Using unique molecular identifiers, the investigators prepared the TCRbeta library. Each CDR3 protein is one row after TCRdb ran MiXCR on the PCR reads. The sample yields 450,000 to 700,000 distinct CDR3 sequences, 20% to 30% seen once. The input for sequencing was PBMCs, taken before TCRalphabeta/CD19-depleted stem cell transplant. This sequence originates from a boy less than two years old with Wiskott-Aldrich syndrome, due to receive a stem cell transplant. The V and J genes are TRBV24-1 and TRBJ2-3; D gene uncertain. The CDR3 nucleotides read TGTGCCACCAGCTTAACAGATACGCAGTATTTT. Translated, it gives CATSLTDTQYF.